The 16 T cell receptor beta chains reported below all come from one sample, sequenced in a study of shared clonotypes between healthy human individuals. Assay: immunoSEQ multiplex PCR; the TCRdb copy retains only in-frame clones and omits some. The table includes about 480,000 clones, over 75% detected once. Sequencing used PBMCs. The receptors were sampled from a woman in her 40s in good health. Some clones in this sample may be carry-over from other donors' samples.

This chain connects TRBV2 to TRBJ2-3, with TRBD2 as a possible D gene (5 bases). Germline V gene data show CDR1 as SNHLY and CDR2 as FYNNEI. The CDR3 contains 13 residues. V was trimmed by 5 bases and J by 9 bases, leaving 15 bases between them. The CDR3 sequence: CASSPDSSQTQYF. The CDR3 nucleotides are TGTGCCAGCAGTCCGGACTCCTCCCAAACGCAGTATTTT.

In regard to this clone: Compared with germline, one end of the junction differs, possibly owing to a read error. The rearrangement links TRBV28 to TRBJ2-6; the D call may be TRBD1 or TRBD2 (5 bases each). The CDR3 consists of 14 residues. Germline lookup yields CDR1 MDHEN and CDR2 SYDVKM. CDR3 sequence (DNA): TGTGCCAGCCTCCAGGGTCCCGGGGCCAGCGTCCTGACTTTC. It translates to CASLQGPGASVLTF.

This chain connects TRBV7-9 to TRBJ1-4; D gene uncertain. This CDR3 spans 14 amino acids. V was shortened by 5 bases and J by 5 bases, with 12 bases between the two germline ends. The germline CDR1 and CDR2 sequences are SEHNR and FQNEAQ (reference sequence). CDR3 bases: TGTGCCAGCAGCAATCTCGGGCTAAATGAAAAACTGTTTTTT. It codes for CASSNLGLNEKLFF.

The rearrangement joins TRBV18 to TRBJ2-6, with 14 bases identical to TRBD2. J gave up 3 bases and V 1 base, and 5 bases lay outside the gene matches. The CDR3 is 19 residues long. Per the germline V gene, CDR1 is KGHSH and CDR2 is LQKENI. CDR3 nucleotide sequence: TGTGCCAGCTCACCACTGGGACTAGCGGGAGTAGGTGGGGCCAACGTCCTGACTTTC. This encodes CASSPLGLAGVGGANVLTF.

On this clone: The sample has other DNA sequences that encode this CDR3 too. The rearrangement links TRBV11-2 to TRBJ1-2, with a weak D call TRBD1 (6 bases). The germline V and J ends were trimmed by 8 bases and 5 bases, with 12 bases remaining between them. This CDR3 has 12 residues. CDR1 and CDR2 from the germline V gene are SGHAT and FQNNGV. CDR3 loop: CASQGQNYGYTF. CDR3 bases: TGTGCCAGCCAGGGGCAGAATTATGGCTACACCTTC.

The chain links TRBV7-9 to TRBJ2-1, with 8 bases lining up with TRBD2. Germline lookup yields CDR1 SEHNR and CDR2 FQNEAQ (reference sequence). With V trimmed by 1 base and J by 3 bases, 5 bases remained unmatched. This CDR3 is built from 16 residues. The CDR3 here is CASSLGISGNYNEQFF. CDR3 nucleotides: TGTGCCAGCAGCTTAGGAATTAGCGGGAACTACAATGAGCAGTTCTTC. The full variable domain, rest sourced from reference TRBV7-9 and TRBJ2-1, is DTGVSQNPRHKITKRGQNVTFRCDPISEHNRLYWYRQTLGQGPEFLTYFQNEAQLEKSRLLSDRFSAERPKGSFSTLEIQRTEQGDSAMYLCASSLGISGNYNEQFFGPGTRLTVL.

V gene TRBV5-1 combines with J gene TRBJ2-5, with D tentatively TRBD1 (6 bases). With 1 base removed from V and 5 bases from J, the gap between germline ends came to 9 bases. Germline CDR1 is SGHRS and CDR2 is YFSETQ. The CDR3 runs 13 residues. In nucleotides, the CDR3 is TGCGCCAGCAGCTTGACAGGGCCCGAGACCCAGTACTTC. It codes for CASSLTGPETQYF.

This sequence joins TRBV5-4 and TRBJ2-7; tentatively, D is TRBD1 or TRBD2 (5 bases each). Trimming stripped 1 base from V and 3 bases from J, with 11 bases between. The CDR3 loop spans 14 amino acids. In germline, CDR1 is SGHNT, CDR2 YYREEE (reference sequence). The CDR3: CASSLFGTGYEQYF. Here the CDR3 DNA reads TGTGCCAGCAGCTTGTTCGGGACGGGCTACGAGCAGTACTTC.

The chain carries TRBV7-7 and TRBJ1-3; D not certain. V lost 7 bases and J lost 4, with 11 bases in between. Germline assignment: CDR1 SSHAT and CDR2 FNYEAQ (reference sequence). There are 13 residues in the CDR3. The CDR3, as DNA: TGTGCCAGCACCCGCGGCGGGGGAAACACCATATATTTT. It codes for CASTRGGGNTIYF.

The J gene is TRBJ1-3, the V gene TRBV9, with no clear D. The CDR3 has 16 amino acids. The V gene lost 4 bases and the J gene lost 4 bases, with 18 bases spanning the gap. Per the germline V gene, CDR1 is SGDLS and CDR2 is YYNGEE. CDR3 DNA sequence: TGTGCCAGCAGCTTTCGACCCGACTCAGCGGGAAACACCATATATTTT. Protein product: CASSFRPDSAGNTIYF.

The chain combines TRBV5-1 with TRBJ2-4, with D uncertain. CDR1 is SGHRS, CDR2 YFSETQ, per germline. CDR3 size: 14 residues. Trimming took off 4 bases at V and 4 bases at J, with 12 bases between the two ends. CDR3 DNA sequence: TGCGCCAGCAGCCCCGGTCTCGAGAAAAACATTCAGTACTTC. It translates to CASSPGLEKNIQYF.

This clone was counted many times. The CDR3 DNA is TGTGCCAGCAGGTTCGGGGGGTTAATGGATACGCAGTATTTT. The encoded protein is CASRFGGLMDTQYF. V gene TRBV27 combines with J gene TRBJ2-3; 7 bases match TRBD2. Germline trimming cut 6 bases from V and 6 bases from J; bases unmatched to any gene: 9. This CDR3 has 14 amino acids. The germline gives CDR1 MNHEY, CDR2 SMNVEV (reference sequence).

The chain has TRBV27 and TRBJ2-7; the D gene could be TRBD1 or TRBD2 (7 bases each). CDR1 and CDR2 from the germline V gene are MNHEY and SMNVEV (reference sequence). The CDR3 has 15 amino acids. V was trimmed by 5 bases and J by 3 bases, leaving 17 bases between them. The CDR3 is CASSLLTGEGYEQYF. CDR3 coding DNA: TGTGCCAGCAGTCTACTAACAGGGGAGGGCTACGAGCAGTACTTC.

Only one count was recorded for this clone. J is TRBJ2-2 and V is TRBV5-8; D gene unclear. There are 13 residues in the CDR3. The V gene lost 6 bases and the J gene lost 6 bases, with 12 bases spanning the gap. The germline V gene encodes CDR1 SGHTS and CDR2 YDEGEE. CDR3 protein: CASTPRVSGELFF. The CDR3 DNA sequence: TGTGCCAGCACCCCCCGGGTGTCCGGGGAGCTGTTTTTT.

In its sample, this clone was seen once. This sequence joins TRBV5-6 and TRBJ2-3; D remains ambiguous. The V gene's germline CDR1 is SGHDT and CDR2 YYEEEE. V was shortened by 2 bases and J by 1 base, with 8 bases between the two germline ends. The CDR3 is made up of 14 amino acids. The CDR3 protein is CASSFQRRTDTQYF. As DNA, the CDR3 is TGTGCCAGCAGCTTCCAGCGCCGCACAGATACGCAGTATTTT. The full variable domain, rest sourced from reference TRBV5-6 and TRBJ2-3, is DAGVTQSPTHLIKTRGQQVTLRCSPKSGHDTVSWYQQALGQGPQFIFQYYEEEERQRGNFPDRFSGHQFPNYSSELNVNALLLGDSALYLCASSFQRRTDTQYFGPGTRLTVL.

CDR3 loop: CASTKFLGKTQYF. CDR3 nucleotide sequence: TGTGCCAGCACTAAGTTCCTCGGAAAGACCCAGTACTTC. The rearrangement joins TRBV27 to TRBJ2-5; D gene ambiguous. The V end lost 7 bases, the J end lost 6 bases, and 15 bases lay between the germline ends. Germline V gene lookup returns CDR1 MNHEY and CDR2 SMNVEV (reference sequence). CDR3 size: 13 residues.